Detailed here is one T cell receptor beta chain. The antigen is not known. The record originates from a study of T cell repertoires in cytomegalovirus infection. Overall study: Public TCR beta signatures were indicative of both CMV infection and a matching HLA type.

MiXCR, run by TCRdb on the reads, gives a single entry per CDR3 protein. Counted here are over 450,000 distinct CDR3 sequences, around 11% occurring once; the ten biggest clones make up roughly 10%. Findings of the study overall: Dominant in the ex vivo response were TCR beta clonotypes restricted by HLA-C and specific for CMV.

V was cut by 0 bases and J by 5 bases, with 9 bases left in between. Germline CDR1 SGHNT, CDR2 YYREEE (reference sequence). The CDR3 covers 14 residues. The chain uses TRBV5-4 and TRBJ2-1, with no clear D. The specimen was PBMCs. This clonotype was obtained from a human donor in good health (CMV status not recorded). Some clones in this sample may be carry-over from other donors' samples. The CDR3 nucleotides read TGTGCCAGCAGCTTGGGACCGACGGACAATGAGCAGTTCTTC. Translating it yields CASSLGPTDNEQFF.